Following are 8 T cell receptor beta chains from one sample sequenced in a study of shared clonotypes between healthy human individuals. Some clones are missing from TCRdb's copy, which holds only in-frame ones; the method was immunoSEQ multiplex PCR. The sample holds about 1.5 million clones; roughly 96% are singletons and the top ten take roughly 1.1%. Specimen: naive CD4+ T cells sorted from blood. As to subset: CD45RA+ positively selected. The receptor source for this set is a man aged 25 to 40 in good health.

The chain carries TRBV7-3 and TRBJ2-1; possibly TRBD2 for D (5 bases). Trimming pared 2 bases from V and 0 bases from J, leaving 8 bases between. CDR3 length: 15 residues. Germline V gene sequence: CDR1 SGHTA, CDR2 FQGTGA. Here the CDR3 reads CASSLSRGSYNEQFF. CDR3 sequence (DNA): TGTGCCAGCAGCTTATCCCGGGGCTCCTACAATGAGCAGTTCTTC.

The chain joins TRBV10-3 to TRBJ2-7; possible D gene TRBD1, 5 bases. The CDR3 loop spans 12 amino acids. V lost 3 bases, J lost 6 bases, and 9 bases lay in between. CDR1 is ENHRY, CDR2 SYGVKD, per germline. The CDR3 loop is CAISDLGREQYF. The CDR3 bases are TGTGCCATCAGTGACTTGGGGCGCGAGCAGTACTTC.

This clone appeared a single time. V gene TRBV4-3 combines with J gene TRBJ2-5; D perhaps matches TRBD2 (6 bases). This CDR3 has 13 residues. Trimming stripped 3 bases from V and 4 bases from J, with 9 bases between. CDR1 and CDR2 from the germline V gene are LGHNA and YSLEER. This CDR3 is CASSQVAAETQYF. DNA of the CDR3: TGCGCCAGCAGCCAGGTAGCGGCAGAGACCCAGTACTTC.

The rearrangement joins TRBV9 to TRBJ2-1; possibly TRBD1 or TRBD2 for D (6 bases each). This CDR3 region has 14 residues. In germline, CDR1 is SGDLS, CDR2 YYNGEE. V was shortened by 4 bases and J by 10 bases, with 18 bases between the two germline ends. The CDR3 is CASSPTAGGREQFF. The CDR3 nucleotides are TGTGCCAGCAGCCCTACCGCCGGGGGCAGGGAGCAGTTCTTC.

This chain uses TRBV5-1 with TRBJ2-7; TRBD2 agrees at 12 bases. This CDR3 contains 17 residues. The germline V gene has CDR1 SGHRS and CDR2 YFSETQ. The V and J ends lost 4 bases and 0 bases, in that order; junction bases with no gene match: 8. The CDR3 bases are TGCGCCAGCAGCGGGTCACTAGCGGGGGGCTTCTCCTACGAGCAGTACTTC. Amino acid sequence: CASSGSLAGGFSYEQYF.

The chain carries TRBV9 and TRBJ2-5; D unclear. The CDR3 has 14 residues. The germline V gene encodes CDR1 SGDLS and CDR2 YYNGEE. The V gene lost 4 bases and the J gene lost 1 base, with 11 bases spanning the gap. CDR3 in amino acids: CASSRQHLQETQYF. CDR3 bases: TGTGCCAGCAGCCGTCAGCACCTCCAAGAGACCCAGTACTTC.

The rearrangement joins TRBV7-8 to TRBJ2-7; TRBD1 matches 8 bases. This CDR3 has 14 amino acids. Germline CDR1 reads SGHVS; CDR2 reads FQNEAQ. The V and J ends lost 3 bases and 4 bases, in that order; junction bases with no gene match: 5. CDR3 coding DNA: TGTGCCAGCAGCTTGCAGGGGGCGATGTACGAGCAGTACTTC. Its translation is CASSLQGAMYEQYF.

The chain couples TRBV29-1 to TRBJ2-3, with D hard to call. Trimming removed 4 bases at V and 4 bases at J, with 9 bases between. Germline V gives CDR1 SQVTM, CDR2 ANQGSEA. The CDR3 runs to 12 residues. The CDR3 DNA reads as TGCAGCGTTGCACTCACTGCAGATACGCAGTATTTT. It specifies CSVALTADTQYF.